The 6 T cell receptor beta chains presented below share a single source sample, sequenced in a study of technical replicates of blood from several donors. TCRdb's copy holds only in-frame clones and misses some; the assay was immunoSEQ multiplex PCR. The table has tens of thousands of clones, 90% to 95% seen once. Sequencing was done on a sample of PBMCs. All receptors derive from a human donor in good health. Some clones in this sample may be carry-over from other donors' samples.

This rearrangement joins TRBV7-3 to TRBJ1-4; TRBD1 might be the D (5 bases). The CDR3 loop spans 16 amino acids. V lost 1 base to trimming and J lost 7 bases, with 16 bases between them. Germline CDR1 SGHTA, CDR2 FQGTGA. This CDR3 reads CASSLRSRRGGEKLFF. The CDR3 DNA follows: TGTGCCAGCAGCTTAAGGTCGAGGAGGGGCGGTGAAAAACTGTTTTTT.

V and J are TRBV7-9 and TRBJ1-5; 10 bases match TRBD1. CDR1 SEHNR and CDR2 FQNEAQ come from the germline V gene (reference sequence). The CDR3 runs to 18 residues. With V trimmed by 4 bases and J by 4 bases, 13 bases remained unmatched. In DNA form, the CDR3 reads TGTGCCAGCAGCTCCTCACCTGACAGGGGGCTTCGAAATCAGCCCCAGCATTTT. It is translated as CASSSSPDRGLRNQPQHF.

The genes are TRBV7-9 and TRBJ2-3; 8 bases map to TRBD2. With V trimmed by 1 base and J by 5 bases, 14 bases remained unmatched. This CDR3 comprises 18 residues. Germline V gene lookup returns CDR1 SEHNR and CDR2 FQNEAQ (reference sequence). The DNA for the CDR3 is TGTGCCAGCAGCTTAGATACGACTGGCGGGAGGCTTGGAGATACGCAGTATTTT. Translating gives CASSLDTTGGRLGDTQYF.

CDR3: CASNPSPGAPEAFF. CDR3 nucleotides: TGTGCCAGTAACCCATCCCCAGGGGCCCCTGAAGCTTTCTTT. The rearrangement uses TRBV19 and TRBJ1-1, with D perhaps TRBD1 (6 bases). This CDR3 contains 14 residues. Trimming pared 7 bases from V and 6 bases from J, leaving 18 bases between. Germline CDR1 LNHDA, CDR2 SQIVND (reference sequence).

V gene TRBV1 combines with J gene TRBJ2-3; the table calls TRBD2, which could not be checked here. TRBV1 is an annotated pseudogene. The CDR3 extends over 14 amino acids. CDR3 in amino acids: CTPTTGLASDTQYF. The CDR3 coding sequence is TGCACGCCCACTACGGGACTAGCGTCAGATACGCAGTATTTT.

V usage is TRBV4-3 and J usage is TRBJ2-6, with D possibly being TRBD2 (7 bases). V shed 4 bases and J shed 3 bases, with 22 bases lying between them. The CDR3 is 19 amino acids. Germline values: CDR1 LGHNA, CDR2 YSLEER. This CDR3 is CASSPAWAGASFGANVLTF. CDR3 DNA sequence: TGCGCCAGCAGCCCAGCATGGGCGGGGGCTAGCTTTGGGGCCAACGTCCTGACTTTC.